A single sample is the source of the 4 T cell receptor beta chains below, sequenced in a study of blood T cell repertoires in COVID-19. Measured with immunoSEQ multiplex PCR; TCRdb has only the in-frame clones, and not every one. Of around 330,000 clones listed, roughly nine tenths are singletons. Sequencing used PBMCs or T cells enriched from blood (not recorded which). Receptors were obtained from a man aged 55 to 70 who had recovered from COVID-19.

The chain is built from TRBV7-3 and TRBJ2-5; 8 nucleotides match TRBD2. CDR1 and CDR2 (germline): SGHTA, FQGTGA. V lost 2 bases and J lost 1; bases outside the gene matches: 6. The CDR3 is made up of 16 amino acids. CDR3 region: CASSLGSTSGQETQYF. CDR3 DNA sequence: TGTGCCAGCAGCTTAGGGTCTACTAGCGGCCAAGAGACCCAGTACTTC.

The chain uses TRBV12-5 and TRBJ2-5, with unresolved D. The CDR3 contains 14 residues. The germline V and J ends were trimmed by 3 bases and 2 bases, with 10 bases remaining between them. Germline CDR1 reads LGHNT; CDR2 reads FRNRAP. In DNA form, the CDR3 reads TGTGCTAGTGGTTTAGTCGAACAGCAAGAGACCCAGTACTTC. This translates into CASGLVEQQETQYF.

This sequence joins TRBV15 and TRBJ1-3, with no clear D. There are 14 residues in the CDR3. Germline V CDR1 and CDR2: LNHNV, YYDKDF (reference sequence). Trimming took 0 bases from V and 0 from J, leaving 3 bases between them. The CDR3 loop reads CATSRDYSGNTIYF. CDR3 DNA sequence: TGTGCCACCAGCAGAGATTACTCTGGAAACACCATATATTTT.

V usage is TRBV28 and J usage is TRBJ1-5, with a weak D call TRBD1 (6 bases). The germline CDR1 and CDR2 sequences are MDHEN and SYDVKM. Trimming took off 5 bases at V and 4 bases at J, with 9 bases between the two ends. The CDR3 extends over 13 amino acids. The CDR3 DNA sequence: TGTGCCAGCAGTACAGGGTTTAATCAGCCCCAGCATTTT. Protein product: CASSTGFNQPQHF. Looking up the rest from reference TRBV28 and TRBJ1-5 gives the full variable domain: DVKVTQSSRYLVKRTGEKVFLECVQDMDHENMFWYRQDPGLGLRLIYFSYDVKMKEKGDIPEGYSVSREKKERFSLILESASTNQTSMYLCASSTGFNQPQHFGDGTRLSIL.